Listed below are T cell receptor beta chains from one sample, sequenced in a study of response to subunit inactivated influenza vaccine. TCRdb re-called the RT-PCR reads through MiXCR, storing one row per CDR3 protein. This table has hundreds of thousands of distinct CDR3 sequences, about 15% appearing once. The sample consisted of CD4+ T cells sorted from PBMCs, taken approximately 25 months after vaccination. These receptor sequences come from a man aged 45-69 years who received an inactivated influenza vaccine. Each CDR3 is given with its conserved first and last residue. Each record gives: CDR3 DNA, CDR3 protein, V gene, J gene, clone size, D gene. The D gene is left open where the match is weak. Clone size is stated in some rows and not others, as once, few, many or a class when expanded.

CDR3nt: TGCGCCAGCAGCCAATGGGAGGGGTCCTACGAGCAGTACTTC; CDR3aa: CASSQWEGSYEQYF; v_gene: TRBV4-1; j_gene: TRBJ2-7; abundance: -; d_gene: TRBD2
CDR3nt: TGTGCCAGCAGCAAACACCGACAGAATGAGCAGTTCTTC; CDR3aa: CASSKHRQNEQFF; v_gene: TRBV7-8; j_gene: TRBJ2-1; abundance: -; d_gene: -
CDR3nt: TGCAGTGCTGACTCAACCGGGACAGATACGCAGTATTTT; CDR3aa: CSADSTGTDTQYF; v_gene: TRBV20-1; j_gene: TRBJ2-3; abundance: -; d_gene: -
CDR3nt: TGTGCCAGCAGCTTGCGGCTAGTCCCAGATACGCAGTATTTT; CDR3aa: CASSLRLVPDTQYF; v_gene: TRBV5-4; j_gene: TRBJ2-3; abundance: -; d_gene: -
CDR3nt: TGTGCCAGCAGCCGGGTCGGCAGGTACAATGAGCAGTTCTTC; CDR3aa: CASSRVGRYNEQFF; v_gene: TRBV7-2; j_gene: TRBJ2-1; abundance: -; d_gene: -
CDR3nt: TGTGCCAGCAGCCAAGTCCAGCGCTCGGAGACCCAGTACTTC; CDR3aa: CASSQVQRSETQYF; v_gene: TRBV4-2; j_gene: TRBJ2-5; abundance: -; d_gene: -
CDR3nt: TGCAGTGCCAGAGGGGTACTCAAGGACACTGAAGCTTTCTTT; CDR3aa: CSARGVLKDTEAFF; v_gene: TRBV20-1; j_gene: TRBJ1-1; abundance: -; d_gene: -
CDR3nt: TGTGCCAGCAGTGATTACGCAGGGTACACAGATACGCAGTATTTT; CDR3aa: CASSDYAGYTDTQYF; v_gene: TRBV25-1; j_gene: TRBJ2-3; abundance: -; d_gene: -
CDR3nt: TGCAGTGCTAGAGCCGGGGCCTTTAATTCACCCCTCCACTTT; CDR3aa: CSARAGAFNSPLHF; v_gene: TRBV20-1; j_gene: TRBJ1-6; abundance: few; d_gene: -
CDR3nt: TGTGCCAGCAGCCAGACCGGGAGTTACTATGGCTACACCTTC; CDR3aa: CASSQTGSYYGYTF; v_gene: TRBV7-9; j_gene: TRBJ1-2; abundance: few; d_gene: -
CDR3nt: TGCGCCAGCAGCTCCGCGGACGGATCCTACGAGCAGTACTTC; CDR3aa: CASSSADGSYEQYF; v_gene: TRBV5-1; j_gene: TRBJ2-7; abundance: many; d_gene: -
CDR3nt: TGTGCCAGTAGCACGGGACTAGCGAATTACAATGAGCAGTTCTTC; CDR3aa: CASSTGLANYNEQFF; v_gene: TRBV19; j_gene: TRBJ2-1; abundance: few; d_gene: TRBD2
CDR3nt: TGCGCCAGCAGCTTGGTGTCCGGGGGCGACTATGGCTACACCTTC; CDR3aa: CASSLVSGGDYGYTF; v_gene: TRBV5-1; j_gene: TRBJ1-2; abundance: few; d_gene: -
CDR3nt: TGCGCCAGCAGCTTACAGGGTTTCACAGATACGCAGTATTTT; CDR3aa: CASSLQGFTDTQYF; v_gene: TRBV5-1; j_gene: TRBJ2-3; abundance: -; d_gene: -
CDR3nt: TGCAGTGCTACTCCAGGCTCATCTAGCGGCTCCTACAATGAGCAGTTCTTC; CDR3aa: CSATPGSSSGSYNEQFF; v_gene: TRBV20-1; j_gene: TRBJ2-1; abundance: few; d_gene: TRBD2
CDR3nt: TGCGCCAGCAGCCATGGACAGACGAACACCGGGGAGCTGTTTTTT; CDR3aa: CASSHGQTNTGELFF; v_gene: TRBV5-1; j_gene: TRBJ2-2; abundance: few; d_gene: -
CDR3nt: TGCAGTGCAGGGACAATTAGGACCCAGTACTTC; CDR3aa: CSAGTIRTQYF; v_gene: TRBV20-1; j_gene: TRBJ2-5; abundance: once; d_gene: -
CDR3nt: TGTGCCAGCAGAATAGGAGGGGGACCCGGGGAGCTGTTTTTT; CDR3aa: CASRIGGGPGELFF; v_gene: TRBV6-2/TRBV6-3; j_gene: TRBJ2-2; abundance: few; d_gene: -
CDR3nt: TGCGCCAGCAGCTCCGACAACTACGAGCAGTACTTC; CDR3aa: CASSSDNYEQYF; v_gene: TRBV5-1; j_gene: TRBJ2-7; abundance: many; d_gene: -
CDR3nt: TGTGCCAGCAGCTCGGGTCCCTCGGAGACCCAGTACTTC; CDR3aa: CASSSGPSETQYF; v_gene: TRBV7-2; j_gene: TRBJ2-5; abundance: -; d_gene: -
CDR3nt: TGTGCCAGTAGTCTTAAGCGGACAGGAGGCTCCGGCTACACCTTC; CDR3aa: CASSLKRTGGSGYTF; v_gene: TRBV19; j_gene: TRBJ1-2; abundance: few; d_gene: TRBD1
CDR3nt: TGCGCCAGCAGCCAACCCTCTAGCTCGGGACTAGGGGGTGGGGTGCAGTTCTTC; CDR3aa: CASSQPSSSGLGGGVQFF; v_gene: TRBV4-3; j_gene: TRBJ2-1; abundance: few; d_gene: TRBD2
CDR3nt: TGTGCCAGCAGCTTCCAGACCCGGGATACGCAGTATTTT; CDR3aa: CASSFQTRDTQYF; v_gene: TRBV6-1; j_gene: TRBJ2-3; abundance: once; d_gene: -
CDR3nt: TGTGCCAGCAGCTTGTCTCCGGTTCTAGTCGGAGAGACCCAGTACTTC; CDR3aa: CASSLSPVLVGETQYF; v_gene: TRBV7-9; j_gene: TRBJ2-5; abundance: many; d_gene: -
CDR3nt: TGTGCCAGCACTGACAGGGACAACTATGGCTACACCTTC; CDR3aa: CASTDRDNYGYTF; v_gene: TRBV12-3/TRBV12-4; j_gene: TRBJ1-2; abundance: -; d_gene: TRBD1
CDR3nt: TGTGCCACAAAAGGGGGAATCTCTAGCACAGATACGCAGTATTTT; CDR3aa: CATKGGISSTDTQYF; v_gene: TRBV10-3; j_gene: TRBJ2-3; abundance: few; d_gene: -
CDR3nt: TGTGCCAGCAGCGGCAACGCGGGGGACGGGACCCAGTACTTC; CDR3aa: CASSGNAGDGTQYF; v_gene: TRBV11-1; j_gene: TRBJ2-5; abundance: -; d_gene: TRBD2
CDR3nt: TGCAGTGCAGAGAGACAGGGAATGTTTGGCTACACCTTC; CDR3aa: CSAERQGMFGYTF; v_gene: TRBV20-1; j_gene: TRBJ1-2; abundance: -; d_gene: TRBD1
CDR3nt: TGCAGTGCTAGACCGGGACTAGCGGGAGGGCTCTCTGGCGAGCAGTACTTC; CDR3aa: CSARPGLAGGLSGEQYF; v_gene: TRBV20-1; j_gene: TRBJ2-7; abundance: few; d_gene: TRBD2
CDR3nt: TGTGCCAGCATGGACAGGGGGCGGACAGATACGCAGTATTTT; CDR3aa: CASMDRGRTDTQYF; v_gene: TRBV6-1; j_gene: TRBJ2-3; abundance: many; d_gene: TRBD1
CDR3nt: TGTGCCAGCTCCGGGACTAGCGGTCACGGATACGAGCAGTACTTC; CDR3aa: CASSGTSGHGYEQYF; v_gene: TRBV18; j_gene: TRBJ2-7; abundance: -; d_gene: TRBD2
CDR3nt: TGCAGCGTTGAATCCTCCAGGGGTTCTGGCTACACCTTC; CDR3aa: CSVESSRGSGYTF; v_gene: TRBV29-1; j_gene: TRBJ1-2; abundance: -; d_gene: -
CDR3nt: TGCAGCGTTGGGGGGACTGCCGGGGGATTCACAGATACGCAGTATTTT; CDR3aa: CSVGGTAGGFTDTQYF; v_gene: TRBV29-1; j_gene: TRBJ2-3; abundance: few; d_gene: -
CDR3nt: TGTGCTAGCAGTTTACGGGCCTCTAGGCGGGGCGGAAAGACCCAGTACTTC; CDR3aa: CASSLRASRRGGKTQYF; v_gene: TRBV12-3/TRBV12-4; j_gene: TRBJ2-5; abundance: -; d_gene: -
CDR3nt: TGTGCCAGCAGCCCTCGGGGCGTCTCCTACGAGCAGTACTTC; CDR3aa: CASSPRGVSYEQYF; v_gene: TRBV27; j_gene: TRBJ2-7; abundance: -; d_gene: -
CDR3nt: TGTGCCACCAGCAGAGATGGTTCGGGGTATCAGCCCCAGCATTTT; CDR3aa: CATSRDGSGYQPQHF; v_gene: TRBV15; j_gene: TRBJ1-5; abundance: few; d_gene: -
CDR3nt: TGTGCCAGCAGTCTAGCGGGAGGAGCCTACGAGCAGTACTTC; CDR3aa: CASSLAGGAYEQYF; v_gene: TRBV12-3/TRBV12-4; j_gene: TRBJ2-7; abundance: many; d_gene: TRBD2
CDR3nt: TGTGCCAGCACCAGAGGGGGAGGACTAAATGAAAAACTGTTTTTT; CDR3aa: CASTRGGGLNEKLFF; v_gene: TRBV25-1; j_gene: TRBJ1-4; abundance: -; d_gene: -
CDR3nt: TGTGCCAGCCGGGGCCCCCCTGGAAACACCATATATTTT; CDR3aa: CASRGPPGNTIYF; v_gene: TRBV3-1; j_gene: TRBJ1-3; abundance: -; d_gene: -
CDR3nt: TGTGCCAGCAGCTTAGTTATAGCGGCCGGGGAGCTGTTTTTT; CDR3aa: CASSLVIAAGELFF; v_gene: TRBV7-2; j_gene: TRBJ2-2; abundance: few; d_gene: -
CDR3nt: TGCAGTGCTAGGGTAGCAGGGAACTACAATGAGCAGTTCTTC; CDR3aa: CSARVAGNYNEQFF; v_gene: TRBV20-1; j_gene: TRBJ2-1; abundance: -; d_gene: -
CDR3nt: TGTGCCAGCAGTTTTGAGGGAAGCGGGGCACTAGCCAAAAACATTCAGTACTTC; CDR3aa: CASSFEGSGALAKNIQYF; v_gene: TRBV12-3/TRBV12-4; j_gene: TRBJ2-4; abundance: -; d_gene: TRBD2
CDR3nt: TGTGCCAGCAGCCCTCCTCGGGACAGGGCTAAAAACATTCAGTACTTC; CDR3aa: CASSPPRDRAKNIQYF; v_gene: TRBV28; j_gene: TRBJ2-4; abundance: -; d_gene: TRBD1
CDR3nt: TGTGCCAGCAGGGGACAGATGAACACTGAAGCTTTCTTT; CDR3aa: CASRGQMNTEAFF; v_gene: TRBV2; j_gene: TRBJ1-1; abundance: many; d_gene: TRBD1
CDR3nt: TGCAGCGTAGGACAGTTGACCGGCGGGGAGCTGTTTTTT; CDR3aa: CSVGQLTGGELFF; v_gene: TRBV29-1; j_gene: TRBJ2-2; abundance: few; d_gene: -
CDR3nt: TGCAGTGCTAGCCGGACAAATTACAATGAGCAGTTCTTC; CDR3aa: CSASRTNYNEQFF; v_gene: TRBV20-1; j_gene: TRBJ2-1; abundance: -; d_gene: -
CDR3nt: TGTGCCAGCAGTTTATCCCGGCCTTCATACAATGAGCAGTTCTTC; CDR3aa: CASSLSRPSYNEQFF; v_gene: TRBV27; j_gene: TRBJ2-1; abundance: few; d_gene: -
CDR3nt: TGCAGTGCTGCAATGAGGGGCGCAGGGCAGCCCCAGCATTTT; CDR3aa: CSAAMRGAGQPQHF; v_gene: TRBV20-1; j_gene: TRBJ1-5; abundance: -; d_gene: -
CDR3nt: TGTGCCAGCTCACTAAGGACAGGCGAAGGACAGCCCCAGCATTTT; CDR3aa: CASSLRTGEGQPQHF; v_gene: TRBV18; j_gene: TRBJ1-5; abundance: -; d_gene: TRBD1